This TCR beta chain was recovered during a study of cytomegalovirus exposure and HLA in healthy donors. The CDR3 spans 13 residues. The V gene's germline CDR1 is MNHNS and CDR2 SASEGT. The PCR ran on 60 Vbeta and 13 Jbeta primers. TCRdb's table, derived via immunoSEQ multiplex PCR, lists solely in-frame clones and lacks some. The repertoire includes 150,000 to 200,000 clones, nearly 80% of them detected once, and around 3.1% sits in the top ten. This receptor was obtained from a woman aged 40 to 49 in good health and CMV-seronegative. Sequencing was carried out using PBMCs. The rearrangement uses TRBV6-1 and TRBJ2-5, with D unresolved. The DNA end favors TRBJ2-7, so the J call may be wrong. CDR3 in amino acids: CASSGSQGHEQYF. In nucleotides, the CDR3 is TGTGCCAGCAGTGGTAGCCAAGGCCACGAGCAGTACTTC.